The rows below give T cell receptor beta chains drawn from one sample of a study of blood T cell repertoires in COVID-19. Sequenced by immunoSEQ multiplex PCR; TCRdb stores in-frame clones only, minus some. The sample shows about 210,000 clones, 70% to 90% of them seen only once. Specimen: peripheral blood. These receptors came from a woman between 45 and 60 years old with active or convalescent COVID-19. Both conserved end residues are part of each CDR3. Each record gives: V gene, clone size, J gene, CDR3 protein. Some rows have no size entry. The others give once, few or many, or a class for an expanded clone.

V: TRBV28; size: -; J: TRBJ1-1; CDR3: CASDSTGGNTEAFF
V: TRBV11-2; size: -; J: TRBJ2-3; CDR3: CASGKTGLSTDTQYF
V: TRBV5-1; size: -; J: TRBJ1-2; CDR3: CASSYGTQTGTGYTF
V: TRBV10-1; size: -; J: TRBJ2-3; CDR3: CASSESRGGTDTQYF
V: TRBV6-1; size: -; J: TRBJ2-3; CDR3: CASSEGGGAGPTDTQYF
V: TRBV5-4; size: -; J: TRBJ2-3; CDR3: CASSQAAGATDTQYF
V: TRBV6-5; size: -; J: TRBJ1-1; CDR3: CASSRQGRSTEAFF
V: TRBV2; size: -; J: TRBJ2-6; CDR3: CASSLQGQTGANVLTF
V: TRBV20-1; size: -; J: TRBJ1-1; CDR3: CSAKEDTEAFF
V: TRBV6-5; size: -; J: TRBJ1-6; CDR3: CASSSGQQGSPLHF
V: TRBV7-9; size: once; J: TRBJ2-3; CDR3: CASSFTSGSADTQYF
V: TRBV28; size: -; J: TRBJ2-7; CDR3: CASSGTSGSGTYEQYF
V: TRBV5-4; size: -; J: TRBJ2-6; CDR3: CASSPMRGPGANVLTF
V: TRBV19; size: -; J: TRBJ1-4; CDR3: CASSQTGGSGEKLFF
V: TRBV9; size: -; J: TRBJ1-3; CDR3: CASSVTTGAGNTIYF
V: TRBV6-5; size: -; J: TRBJ2-2; CDR3: CASSRQGPGELFF
V: TRBV7-7; size: -; J: TRBJ2-5; CDR3: CASSLGDRRLETQYF
V: TRBV7-2; size: -; J: TRBJ1-2; CDR3: CASSYGTGVYYGYTF
V: TRBV28; size: once; J: TRBJ2-1; CDR3: CASSGSYNEQFF
V: TRBV5-4; size: -; J: TRBJ2-7; CDR3: CASSPGVGSYEQYF
V: TRBV28; size: -; J: TRBJ1-6; CDR3: CASSTLGGSPLHF
V: TRBV30; size: -; J: TRBJ2-3; CDR3: CAWSVGGARADTQYF
V: TRBV28; size: -; J: TRBJ1-1; CDR3: CASSLRGGVNTEAFF
V: TRBV13; size: -; J: TRBJ2-5; CDR3: CASSEGLAGVQETQYF
V: TRBV5-5; size: -; J: TRBJ2-7; CDR3: CASSLGQGVYEQYF
V: TRBV18; size: -; J: TRBJ2-1; CDR3: CASSSGQAYNEQFF
V: TRBV7-8; size: once; J: TRBJ2-3; CDR3: CASSLARTGGQYF
V: TRBV10-3; size: -; J: TRBJ1-1; CDR3: CASSGGNTEAFF
V: TRBV6-6; size: -; J: TRBJ2-5; CDR3: CATRFTGSQETQYF
V: TRBV4-2; size: -; J: TRBJ2-1; CDR3: CASSTRGSGDNEQFF
V: TRBV2; size: -; J: TRBJ1-1; CDR3: CAGRRGQGTGNTEAFF
V: TRBV19; size: -; J: TRBJ1-2; CDR3: CASSTAGTGDYGYTF
V: TRBV24-1; size: -; J: TRBJ2-1; CDR3: CATSDLTGPSSYNEQFF
V: TRBV28; size: -; J: TRBJ1-1; CDR3: CASRTVQGLGTEAFF
V: TRBV11-2; size: -; J: TRBJ1-1; CDR3: CASSYWTAEAFF
V: TRBV5-1; size: -; J: TRBJ1-6; CDR3: CASSLGGDRVIYNSPLHF
V: TRBV2; size: -; J: TRBJ2-3; CDR3: CASGVSVPLVDTQYF
V: TRBV6-1; size: -; J: TRBJ1-4; CDR3: CASSELMTDSKVFF
V: TRBV24-1; size: few; J: TRBJ1-2; CDR3: CATSDPNRGYTF
V: TRBV3-1/TRBV3-2; size: once; J: TRBJ2-7; CDR3: CASSRRQGTAYEQYF
V: TRBV6-5; size: once; J: TRBJ2-7; CDR3: CATTAATDNYEQYF
V: TRBV5-1; size: -; J: TRBJ1-4; CDR3: CASSLRWRGNEKLFF
V: TRBV12-3/TRBV12-4; size: few; J: TRBJ2-7; CDR3: CASMKDYAYEQYF
V: TRBV2; size: -; J: TRBJ1-2; CDR3: CASTPTGLTGGYTF
V: TRBV5-1; size: few; J: TRBJ2-3; CDR3: CASSFRDRAVDTQYF
V: TRBV7-9; size: once; J: TRBJ2-3; CDR3: CASSLKGPPTDTQYF
V: TRBV28; size: -; J: TRBJ1-6; CDR3: CASSPRPRTGLYNSPLHF
V: TRBV19; size: -; J: TRBJ1-5; CDR3: CASSMLGGNQPQHF